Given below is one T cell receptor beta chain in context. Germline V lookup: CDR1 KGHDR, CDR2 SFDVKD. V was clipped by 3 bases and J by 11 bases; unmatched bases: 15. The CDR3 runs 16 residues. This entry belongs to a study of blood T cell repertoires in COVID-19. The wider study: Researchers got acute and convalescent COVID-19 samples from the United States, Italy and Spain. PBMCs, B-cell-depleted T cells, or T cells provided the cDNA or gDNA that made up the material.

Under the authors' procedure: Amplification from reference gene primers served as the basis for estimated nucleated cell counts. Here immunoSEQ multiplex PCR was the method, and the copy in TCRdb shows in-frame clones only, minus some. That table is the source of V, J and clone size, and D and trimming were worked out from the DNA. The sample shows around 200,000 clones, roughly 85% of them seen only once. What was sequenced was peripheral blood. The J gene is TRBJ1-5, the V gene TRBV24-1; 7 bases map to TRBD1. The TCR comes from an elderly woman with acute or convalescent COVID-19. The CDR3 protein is CATSDAGQAKRPTQHF. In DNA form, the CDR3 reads TGTGCCACCAGTGATGCCGGACAGGCCAAAAGACCGACCCAGCATTTT.